Here is one TCR beta chain with its context. In its sample, this clonotype was seen many times. Its recognized antigen is unknown. The record has no base qualities; no much larger clone is one base away. Library generation was performed with PCR. TCRdb names Illumina HiSeq 2500 as the instrument used. Molecular barcoding was employed in the preparation of TCR libraries, with unique molecular identifiers being used to normalize TCRbeta repertoire quantification. TCRdb itself trimmed the public reads at Q25 with fastp, ran MiXCR and retained productive beta chains. Rows with a matching CDR3 protein are joined into one entry that keeps the most common DNA and genes. The sample profile shows around 670,000 distinct CDR3 sequences; around 13% of them were found once. The ten most abundant clones make up 0.79% of the sample. The data originate from a study of T-cell reconstitution after alpha-beta-depleted transplantation in children (dated by TCRdb to 2015 to 2016). A note on the overall study: T-cell immune reconstitution after TCRalphabeta/CD19-depleted allogeneic hematopoietic cell transplantation in children was quantitatively tracked in the study by means of TCR repertoire profiling. Study-wide findings and limitations: Over subsequent months, a decline in hyperexpanded clone frequencies was noted, and after one year, T-cell counts and TCRbeta diversity were mostly ascribed to newly produced T cells. The high TCRbeta diversity at day 60 in some patients was ascribed to recipient T cells and intrathymic progenitors that had survived conditioning. Apparently early alphabetaT-cell count recovery about two months after transplant reportedly relied on only several hundred rapidly expanded clones derived from non-depleted graft cells.

The sample's treatment or condition label, in plain terms: allogeneic hematopoietic cell transplantation with graft depleted of TCRalphabeta T cells and CD19 B cells. The transplant recipients were children given TCRalphabeta/CD19-depleted allogeneic hematopoietic cell grafts. The sequenced sample was PBMCs, obtained before TCRalphabeta/CD19-depleted stem cell transplant. The clonotype originates from a girl under 10 years old with congenital amegakaryocytic thrombocytopenia, due to receive a stem cell transplant.

The sequence in DNA is TGCAGTGCCCGGGGACTAGCGGGAGTCCCCCCAGATACGCAGTATTTT. The translation is CSARGLAGVPPDTQYF. The chain is made from TRBV20-1 and TRBJ2-3; 14 junctional bases match TRBD2. The CDR3 goes from the cysteine to the phenylalanine over 16 residues. Only CDR3 DNA remains: 48 bases, in frame from the first base. Trimming removed 6 bases from V and 4 bases from J; the gene matches leave 9 bases unexplained. CDR1 and CDR2 are read off the germline V gene (reference sequence) as DFQATT and SNEGSKA.